The 21 T cell receptor beta chains reported below all come from one sample, sequenced in a study of T cell responses to AZD1222 COVID-19 vaccine. The protocol was immunoSEQ multiplex PCR, while the TCRdb copy is restricted to in-frame clones and leaves out a portion. The sample contains 92,000 or so clones, over 75% of which appear only once. The specimen was peripheral blood, collected 28 days after the second AZD1222 dose. The source of these receptors is an adult who received the AZD1222 COVID-19 vaccine.

The chain links TRBV30 to TRBJ1-1; D is perhaps TRBD1 (6 bases). Trimming pared 4 bases from V and 3 bases from J, leaving 15 bases between. The germline V gene encodes CDR1 GTSNPN and CDR2 SVGIG (reference sequence). This CDR3 spans 14 amino acids. The CDR3 bases are TGTGCCTGGACCTTGACAGGAAGGGACACTGAAGCTTTCTTT. Residues: CAWTLTGRDTEAFF.

The chain recombines TRBV7-2 with TRBJ2-2, with D hard to call. This CDR3 region has 14 residues. Trimming pared 5 bases from V and 3 bases from J, leaving 10 bases between. Germline CDR1 SGHTA, CDR2 FQGNSA. Here the CDR3 DNA reads TGTGCCAGCAGCCGTGCCCGGGACACCGGGGAGCTGTTTTTT. Amino acid sequence: CASSRARDTGELFF. The variable domain in full, with the rest retrieved from reference TRBV7-2 and TRBJ2-2, is GAGVSQSPSNKVTEKGKDVELRCDPISGHTALYWYRQSLGQGLEFLIYFQGNSAPDKSGLPSDRFSAERTGGSVSTLTIQRTQQEDSAVYLCASSRARDTGELFFGEGSRLTVL.

V and J are TRBV6-5 and TRBJ2-2; 7 nucleotides match TRBD1. V gave up 5 bases and J gave up 4 bases; unmatched junction bases: 4. Germline V gives CDR1 MNHEY, CDR2 SVGAGI. The CDR3 length is 14 residues. The CDR3 DNA follows: TGTGCCAGCAGTCCCGACAGGGTCACCGGGGAGCTGTTTTTT. Translating it yields CASSPDRVTGELFF.

The chain is built from TRBV2 and TRBJ1-3; possible D gene TRBD1, 6 bases. Germline V CDR1 and CDR2: SNHLY, FYNNEI. The CDR3 length is 15 residues. V shed 4 bases and J shed 4 bases, with 14 bases lying between them. CDR3 sequence: CASSGYRVYGNTIYF. The CDR3, as DNA: TGTGCCAGCAGTGGGTACAGGGTGTACGGAAACACCATATATTTT. Filled out from reference TRBV2 and TRBJ1-3, the complete variable domain reads EPEVTQTPSHQVTQMGQEVILRCVPISNHLYFYWYRQILGQKVEFLVSFYNNEISEKSEIFDDQFSVERPDGSNFTLKIRSTKLEDSAMYFCASSGYRVYGNTIYFGEGSWLTVV.

The chain recombines TRBV2 with TRBJ1-5; D is undetermined. This CDR3 has 21 residues. Trimming left V 3 bases short and J 1 base short, with 28 bases between. The V gene's germline CDR1 is SNHLY and CDR2 FYNNEI. CDR3 in DNA: TGTGCCAGCAGTGATATTGTTCCGGGTAGGGAAGTGGCGTTAAGCAATCAGCCCCAGCATTTT. It encodes CASSDIVPGREVALSNQPQHF. Together with reference TRBV2 and TRBJ1-5, the CDR3 gives the full variable domain: EPEVTQTPSHQVTQMGQEVILRCVPISNHLYFYWYRQILGQKVEFLVSFYNNEISEKSEIFDDQFSVERPDGSNFTLKIRSTKLEDSAMYFCASSDIVPGREVALSNQPQHFGDGTRLSIL.

The chain is built from TRBV7-9 and TRBJ2-1; no firm D call. Germline CDR1 and CDR2: SEHNR and FQNEAQ (reference sequence). CDR3 length equals 12 residues. V was clipped by 7 bases and J by 9 bases, with 13 bases between them. The CDR3 sequence: CASTTVGPEQFF. The CDR3 DNA reads TGTGCCAGCACTACCGTCGGCCCTGAGCAGTTCTTC.

This chain uses TRBV7-3 with TRBJ1-1; no clear D gene. Trimming removed 4 bases from V and 10 bases from J, with 16 bases in between. The germline V gene has CDR1 SGHTA and CDR2 FQGTGA. The CDR3 runs to 13 residues. The CDR3 nucleotides read TGTGCCAGCAGCTCTAAACCGCCCGGTGGAGCTTTCTTT. Its protein product is CASSSKPPGGAFF.

The chain joins TRBV6-5 to TRBJ1-2, with unresolved D. In germline, CDR1 is MNHEY, CDR2 SVGAGI. The V end lost 0 bases, the J end lost 1 base, and 6 bases lay between the germline ends. The CDR3 has 14 residues. This CDR3 reads CASSYSGSNYGYTF. The CDR3 nucleotides read TGTGCCAGCAGTTACTCGGGCAGTAACTATGGCTACACCTTC.

The chain combines TRBV7-9 with TRBJ1-2; 8 bases are a match to TRBD1. The CDR3 loop spans 14 amino acids. The germline V gene has CDR1 SEHNR and CDR2 FQNEAQ (reference sequence). V shed 4 bases, J shed 4 bases, and the junction held 5 bases outside the gene matches. This CDR3 is CASSSADRGYGYTF. CDR3 in DNA: TGTGCCAGCAGCTCTGCCGACAGGGGCTATGGCTACACCTTC.

The V and J genes are TRBV5-6 and TRBJ1-1; TRBD1 matches at 7 bases. The CDR3 covers 14 residues. Trimming took 5 bases from V and 4 from J; bases not matched to a gene: 8. The germline V gene encodes CDR1 SGHDT and CDR2 YYEEEE. CDR3 residues: CASSRGRTATEAFF. CDR3 nucleotides: TGTGCCAGCAGTAGGGGGCGGACGGCCACTGAAGCTTTCTTT.

V gene TRBV5-6 combines with J gene TRBJ2-4; D remains ambiguous. Germline V gene data show CDR1 as SGHDT and CDR2 as YYEEEE. The CDR3 totals 17 residues. Trimming took off 0 bases at V and 0 bases at J, with 13 bases between the two ends. CDR3 sequence: CASSLEKVVGAKNIQYF. Here the CDR3 DNA reads TGTGCCAGCAGCTTGGAAAAGGTAGTCGGAGCCAAAAACATTCAGTACTTC.

The V call is TRBV5-1, the J call TRBJ2-7; 7 nucleotides line up with TRBD1. This CDR3 is 14 amino acids long. The germline gives CDR1 SGHRS, CDR2 YFSETQ. The V segment lost 5 bases and the J segment 0 bases; nucleotides outside the gene matches: 5. As DNA, the CDR3 is TGCGCCAGCAGTTTACAGGGGAACTCCTACGAGCAGTACTTC. Its protein is CASSLQGNSYEQYF.

The rearrangement joins TRBV9 to TRBJ2-6; D is possibly TRBD2 (5 bases). Germline CDR1 and CDR2: SGDLS and YYNGEE. Between the trimmed V and J ends, which lost 0 bases and 4 bases, there was a span of 17 bases. The CDR3 runs 18 residues. CDR3 nucleotides: TGTGCCAGCAGCGTAGAGAGGGCACGCTTGTCCGGGGCCAACGTCCTGACTTTC. Encoded protein: CASSVERARLSGANVLTF.

This sequence joins TRBV18 and TRBJ1-5, with TRBD1 as a possible D gene (5 bases). The CDR3 has 16 amino acids. Trimming removed 6 bases from V and 2 bases from J, with 17 bases in between. Germline V gene sequence: CDR1 KGHSH, CDR2 LQKENI. CDR3 protein: CASSATLGQGNQPQHF. CDR3 DNA sequence: TGTGCCAGCTCCGCTACGTTGGGGCAGGGCAATCAGCCCCAGCATTTT.

This clone was recorded once. The chain links TRBV5-1 to TRBJ2-5; D gene unclear. Trimming took 0 bases from V and 3 from J, leaving 9 bases between them. The germline V gene encodes CDR1 SGHRS and CDR2 YFSETQ. The CDR3 totals 14 residues. Written as DNA, the CDR3 is TGCGCCAGCAGCTTGGCGACCAGTAAAGAGACCCAGTACTTC. It specifies CASSLATSKETQYF.

The rearrangement links TRBV5-1 to TRBJ2-3; tentative D call: TRBD1 (6 bases). The CDR3 covers 16 residues. Between the trimmed V and J ends, which lost 2 bases and 5 bases, there was a span of 18 bases. Germline assignment: CDR1 SGHRS and CDR2 YFSETQ. This CDR3 is CASSFRDKLHIDTQYF. The DNA for the CDR3 is TGCGCCAGCAGCTTCCGGGACAAACTTCATATAGATACGCAGTATTTT.

The V call is TRBV6-1, the J call TRBJ1-2, with 9 bases identical to TRBD1. Germline loops: CDR1 MNHNS, CDR2 SASEGT. The CDR3 has 16 amino acids. The V segment lost 3 bases and the J segment 2 bases; nucleotides outside the gene matches: 7. CDR3 amino acids: CASSDLGQGINYGYTF. In nucleotides, the CDR3 is TGTGCCAGCAGTGATCTCGGACAGGGGATAAACTATGGCTACACCTTC.

The chain recombines TRBV6-4 with TRBJ1-2, with a possible D match to TRBD1 (5 bases). Between the trimmed V and J ends, which lost 6 bases and 9 bases, there was a span of 17 bases. Germline V gene lookup returns CDR1 MRHNA and CDR2 SNTAGT. There are 13 residues in the CDR3. DNA for the CDR3: TGTGCCAGCAGGGGGGACGGTGTGTCTCGCTACACCTTC. This gives the protein CASRGDGVSRYTF.

The chain couples TRBV29-1 to TRBJ1-1; TRBD1 might be the D (6 bases). The CDR3 consists of 13 residues. Deletions cut 6 bases from V and 1 base from J, with 12 bases between. From germline, CDR1 is SQVTM and CDR2 ANQGSEA. The CDR3 region is CSVIRDTNTEAFF. The CDR3, as DNA: TGCAGCGTCATCCGGGACACGAACACTGAAGCTTTCTTT.

This sequence joins TRBV3-1 (or the pseudogene TRBV3-2) and TRBJ1-2, with D possibly matching TRBD1 (6 bases). Germline V CDR1 and CDR2: LGHDT, YNNKEL (reference sequence). V was pared by 4 bases and J by 8 bases, with 20 bases between. CDR3 length: 15 residues. This CDR3 is CASSRSGGSRKGYTF. The CDR3 DNA follows: TGTGCCAGCAGCCGAAGCGGGGGCAGTAGGAAAGGCTACACCTTC.

The gene calls are TRBV28 and TRBJ1-1, with TRBD1 as a possible D gene (5 bases). The ends were cut back, 7 bases at V and 0 bases at J, with 18 bases in the middle. CDR3 length equals 16 residues. Germline lookup yields CDR1 MDHEN and CDR2 SYDVKM. CDR3: CASNSVTGTVNTEAFF. CDR3 DNA sequence: TGTGCCAGCAACTCCGTAACCGGGACCGTGAACACTGAAGCTTTCTTT. The whole variable domain, filled in from reference TRBV28 and TRBJ1-1, reads DVKVTQSSRYLVKRTGEKVFLECVQDMDHENMFWYRQDPGLGLRLIYFSYDVKMKEKGDIPEGYSVSREKKERFSLILESASTNQTSMYLCASNSVTGTVNTEAFFGQGTRLTVV.